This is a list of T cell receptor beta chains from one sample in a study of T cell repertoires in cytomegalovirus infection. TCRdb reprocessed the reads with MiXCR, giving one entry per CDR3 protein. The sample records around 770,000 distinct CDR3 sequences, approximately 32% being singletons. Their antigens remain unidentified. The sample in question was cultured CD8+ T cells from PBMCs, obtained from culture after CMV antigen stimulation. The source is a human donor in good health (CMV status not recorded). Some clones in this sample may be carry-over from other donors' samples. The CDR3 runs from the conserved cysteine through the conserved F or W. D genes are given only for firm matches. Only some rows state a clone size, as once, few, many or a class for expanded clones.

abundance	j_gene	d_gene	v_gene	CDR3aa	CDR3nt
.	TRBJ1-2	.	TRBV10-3	CAISESYGYTF	TGTGCCATCAGTGAGAGCTATGGCTACACCTTC
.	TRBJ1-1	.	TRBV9	CASSSGDWHTEAFF	TGTGCCAGCAGCTCTGGGGACTGGCACACTGAAGCTTTCTTT
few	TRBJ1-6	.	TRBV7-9	CASSTTDVYNSPLHF	TGTGCCAGCAGCACCACAGATGTCTATAATTCACCCCTCCACTTT
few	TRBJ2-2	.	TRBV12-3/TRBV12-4	CASSLEGVGSPKANTGELFF	TGTGCCAGCAGTTTAGAGGGGGTGGGCAGTCCGAAGGCGAACACCGGGGAGCTGTTTTTT
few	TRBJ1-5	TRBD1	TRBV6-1	CASSDRQGAFDQPQHF	TGTGCCAGCAGTGACCGACAGGGGGCTTTTGATCAGCCCCAGCATTTT
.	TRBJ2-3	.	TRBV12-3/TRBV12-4	CASSFGQAVAHYTDTQYF	TGTGCCAGCAGTTTTGGTCAGGCTGTTGCCCACTACACAGATACGCAGTATTTT
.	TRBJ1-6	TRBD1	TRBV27	CASSHGPRQGAHNSPLHF	TGTGCCAGCAGTCATGGCCCCAGGCAGGGGGCCCATAATTCACCCCTCCACTTT
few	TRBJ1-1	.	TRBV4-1	CASSQETGADTEAFF	TGCGCCAGCAGCCAAGAGACGGGCGCGGACACTGAAGCTTTCTTT
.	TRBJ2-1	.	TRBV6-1	CASSIRGFGDNEQFF	TGTGCCAGCAGCATTCGGGGATTTGGGGACAATGAGCAGTTCTTC
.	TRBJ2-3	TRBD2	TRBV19	CASRLRLADYTDTQYF	TGTGCCAGTAGACTTCGACTAGCGGATTACACAGATACGCAGTATTTT
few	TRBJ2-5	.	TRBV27	CASSLSGSPTQETQYF	TGTGCCAGCAGTTTATCGGGGAGTCCCACACAAGAGACCCAGTACTTC
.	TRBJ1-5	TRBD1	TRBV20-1	CSARDGTDSNQPQHF	TGCAGTGCTAGAGATGGGACAGATAGCAATCAGCCCCAGCATTTT
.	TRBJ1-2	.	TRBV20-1	CSASGEGGYTF	TGCAGTGCTAGTGGCGAGGGGGGCTACACCTTC
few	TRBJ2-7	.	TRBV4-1	CASSQGRGAAYEQYF	TGCGCCAGCAGCCAAGGCCGGGGGGCAGCCTACGAGCAGTACTTC
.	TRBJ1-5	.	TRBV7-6	CASSLLARAEPQHF	TGTGCCAGCAGCTTATTGGCCAGGGCCGAACCCCAGCATTTT
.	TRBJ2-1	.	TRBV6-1	CASSVGILGDEQFF	TGTGCCAGCAGTGTAGGGATTTTGGGCGATGAGCAGTTCTTC
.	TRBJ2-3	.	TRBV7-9	CASGQGTSTDTQYF	TGTGCCAGCGGACAAGGGACTAGCACAGATACGCAGTATTTT
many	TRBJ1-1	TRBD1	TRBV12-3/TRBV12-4	CASSSDRVGAFF	TGTGCCAGCAGTTCCGACAGGGTTGGAGCTTTCTTT
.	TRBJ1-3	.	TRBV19	CASINNQNLSGNTIYF	TGTGCCAGTATTAATAATCAGAACCTCTCTGGAAACACCATATATTTT
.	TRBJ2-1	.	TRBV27	CASSLIQGREQFF	TGTGCCAGCAGTTTAATTCAGGGTCGTGAGCAGTTCTTC
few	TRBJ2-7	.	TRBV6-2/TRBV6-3	CASSYPLRQGDNEQYF	TGTGCCAGCAGTTACCCTCTTCGCCAGGGAGACAACGAGCAGTACTTC
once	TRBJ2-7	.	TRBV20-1	CSVASPGDLTYEQYF	TGCAGTGTAGCTTCCCCAGGAGACCTTACCTACGAGCAGTACTTC
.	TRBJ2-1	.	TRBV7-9	CASSPPISYNEQFF	TGTGCCAGCAGCCCCCCGATCTCCTACAATGAGCAGTTCTTC
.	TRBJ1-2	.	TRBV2	CASSERVSYGYTF	TGTGCCAGCAGTGAACGGGTTAGCTATGGCTACACCTTC
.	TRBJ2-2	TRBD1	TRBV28	CASCNWGQGNTGELFF	TGTGCCAGCTGTAATTGGGGACAGGGGAACACCGGGGAGCTGTTTTTT
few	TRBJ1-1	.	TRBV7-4	CATTLGGHPEAFF	TGTGCCACCACCCTGGGGGGGCACCCTGAAGCTTTCTTT
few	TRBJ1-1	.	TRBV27	CASRYGGDTEAFF	TGTGCCAGCAGATATGGAGGGGACACTGAAGCTTTCTTT
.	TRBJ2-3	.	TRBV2	CASKRRGPVDTQYF	TGTGCCAGCAAGCGACGGGGGCCCGTTGATACGCAGTATTTT
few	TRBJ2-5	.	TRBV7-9	CASSLAGTPWGETQYF	TGTGCCAGCAGCCTCGCCGGGACCCCGTGGGGAGAGACCCAGTACTTC
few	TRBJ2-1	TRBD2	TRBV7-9	CASRPTSGGRSYNEQFF	TGTGCCAGCAGGCCCACTAGCGGGGGCCGCTCCTACAATGAGCAGTTCTTC
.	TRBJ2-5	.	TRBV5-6	CASSWASSQETQYF	TGTGCCAGCAGCTGGGCGTCTTCTCAAGAGACCCAGTACTTC
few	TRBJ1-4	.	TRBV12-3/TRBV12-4	CASSLGDSELFF	TGTGCCAGCAGTTTAGGGGATAGCGAACTGTTTTTT
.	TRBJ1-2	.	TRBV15	CATSRVGRSNYGYTF	TGTGCCACCAGCAGAGTAGGGCGTTCTAACTATGGCTACACCTTC
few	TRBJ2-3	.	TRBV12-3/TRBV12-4	CASSLTVQDTQYF	TGTGCCAGCAGTTTAACAGTCCAAGATACGCAGTATTTT
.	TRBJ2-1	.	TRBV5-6	CASILAGTYNEQFF	TGTGCCAGCATCTTGGCCGGGACCTACAATGAGCAGTTCTTC
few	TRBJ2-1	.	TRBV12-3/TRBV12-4	CASGGGSLNEQFF	TGTGCCAGCGGCGGGGGCTCACTCAATGAGCAGTTCTTC
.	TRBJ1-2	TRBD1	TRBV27	CASSLQGPHGYTF	TGTGCCAGCAGCTTACAGGGGCCCCATGGCTACACCTTC
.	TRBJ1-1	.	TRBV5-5	CASSLSSGIREAFF	TGTGCCAGCAGCTTGAGTTCAGGGATTCGTGAAGCTTTCTTT
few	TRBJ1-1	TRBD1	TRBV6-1	CASALKGQGNTEAFF	TGTGCCAGCGCGCTTAAGGGACAGGGGAACACTGAAGCTTTCTTT
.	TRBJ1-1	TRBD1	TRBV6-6	CASSIRRDRGLGTEAFF	TGTGCCAGCAGTATACGCCGGGACAGGGGATTGGGCACTGAAGCTTTCTTT
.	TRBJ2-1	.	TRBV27	CASSLLGGALDEQFF	TGTGCCAGCAGTTTATTGGGGGGGGCTTTAGATGAGCAGTTCTTC
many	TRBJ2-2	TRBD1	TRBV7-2	CASSSHRGTGELFF	TGTGCCAGCAGCTCGCACAGGGGAACCGGGGAGCTGTTTTTT
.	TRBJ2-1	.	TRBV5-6	CASSLERMMYYNEQFF	TGTGCCAGCAGCTTAGAACGGATGATGTACTACAATGAGCAGTTCTTC
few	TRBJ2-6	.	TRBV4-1	CASSQVGASSGANVLTF	TGCGCCAGCAGCCAAGTAGGAGCGAGCTCTGGGGCCAACGTCCTGACTTTC
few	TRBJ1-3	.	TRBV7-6	CASSLVAPDRSLSGNTIYF	TGTGCCAGCAGCTTAGTTGCCCCTGACAGGAGCCTCTCTGGAAACACCATATATTTT
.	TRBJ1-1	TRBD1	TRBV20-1	CSAEDRGEDTEAFF	TGCAGTGCTGAGGACAGGGGGGAGGACACTGAAGCTTTCTTT
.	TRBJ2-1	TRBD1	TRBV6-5	CASSYSSNRGKNEQFF	TGTGCCAGCAGTTACTCTTCGAACAGGGGGAAGAATGAGCAGTTCTTC
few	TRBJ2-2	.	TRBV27	CASTRFVAGNTGELFF	TGTGCCAGCACCCGATTCGTGGCAGGGAACACCGGGGAGCTGTTTTTT
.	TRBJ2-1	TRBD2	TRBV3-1	CASSQTSGANEQFF	TGTGCCAGCAGCCAAACTAGCGGGGCAAATGAGCAGTTCTTC
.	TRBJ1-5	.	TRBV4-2	CASSQDQDSRNGRQRPQHF	TGTGCCAGCAGCCAAGATCAAGACTCGAGAAACGGACGTCAGCGGCCCCAGCATTTT